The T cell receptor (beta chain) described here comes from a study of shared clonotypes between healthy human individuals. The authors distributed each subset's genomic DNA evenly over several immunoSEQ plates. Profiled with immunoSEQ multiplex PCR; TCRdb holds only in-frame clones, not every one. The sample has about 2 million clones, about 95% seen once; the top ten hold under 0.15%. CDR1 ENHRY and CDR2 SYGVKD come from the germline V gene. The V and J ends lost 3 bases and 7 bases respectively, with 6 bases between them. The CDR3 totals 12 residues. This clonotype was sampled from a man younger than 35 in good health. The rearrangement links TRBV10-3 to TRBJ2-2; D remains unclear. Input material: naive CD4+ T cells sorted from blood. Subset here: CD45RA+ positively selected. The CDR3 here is CAISDGGGELFF. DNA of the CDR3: TGTGCCATCAGTGACGGTGGCGGGGAGCTGTTTTTT.